The clone carrying this TCR beta chain was counted many times. These data are taken from a study of T cell repertoires in cytomegalovirus infection. Study at large: From public TCR beta signatures came an indication of both CMV infection and matching HLA type.

The germline V gene has CDR1 SGHTA and CDR2 FQGTGA. The CDR3 runs 14 residues. V shed 5 bases and J shed 4 bases, with 12 bases lying between them. TCRdb reprocessed the reads via MiXCR and lists one record per CDR3 protein. The table lists over 200,000 distinct CDR3 sequences, 12% to 15% of them singletons, with around 8.7% in the top ten. The chain employs TRBV7-3 and TRBJ2-1; TRBD2 might be the D (5 bases). This sequence was found in a human donor in good health (CMV status not recorded). Some clones in this sample may be carry-over from other donors' samples. Input material: PBMCs. For the CDR3, the DNA is TGTGCCAGCAGCCCCTTCGGGGTGTACAATGAGCAGTTCTTC. Residues: CASSPFGVYNEQFF.